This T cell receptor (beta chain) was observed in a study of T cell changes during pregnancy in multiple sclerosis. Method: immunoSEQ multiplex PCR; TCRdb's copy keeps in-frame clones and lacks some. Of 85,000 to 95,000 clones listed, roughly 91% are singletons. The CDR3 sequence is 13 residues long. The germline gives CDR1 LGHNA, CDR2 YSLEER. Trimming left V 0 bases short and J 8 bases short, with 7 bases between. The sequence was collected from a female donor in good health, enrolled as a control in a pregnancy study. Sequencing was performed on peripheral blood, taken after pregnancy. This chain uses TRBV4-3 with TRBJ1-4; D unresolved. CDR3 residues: CASSQDSGEKLFF. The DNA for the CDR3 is TGCGCCAGCAGCCAAGATTCGGGAGAAAAACTGTTTTTT.